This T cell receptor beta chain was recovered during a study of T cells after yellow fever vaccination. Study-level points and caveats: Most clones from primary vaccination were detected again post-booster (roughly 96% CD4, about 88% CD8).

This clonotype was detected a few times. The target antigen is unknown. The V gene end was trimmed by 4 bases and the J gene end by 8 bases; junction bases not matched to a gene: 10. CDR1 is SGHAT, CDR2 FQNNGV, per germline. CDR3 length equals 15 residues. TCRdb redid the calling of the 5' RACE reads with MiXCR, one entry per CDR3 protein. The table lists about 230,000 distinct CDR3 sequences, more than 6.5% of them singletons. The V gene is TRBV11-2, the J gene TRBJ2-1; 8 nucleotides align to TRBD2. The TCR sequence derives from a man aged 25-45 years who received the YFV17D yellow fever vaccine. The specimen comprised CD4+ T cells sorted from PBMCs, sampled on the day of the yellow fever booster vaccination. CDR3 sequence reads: CASSSRWEAGDEQFF. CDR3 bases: TGTGCCAGCAGCTCCCGTTGGGAAGCGGGGGATGAGCAGTTCTTC.